This is a list of T cell receptor beta chains from one sample in a study of cytomegalovirus exposure and HLA in healthy donors. The protocol was immunoSEQ multiplex PCR, while the TCRdb copy is restricted to in-frame clones and leaves out a portion. Found here are some 84,000 clones; the top ten clones hold 0.58%. The sequencing sample was made of PBMCs. The source of these receptors is a man aged 45-65 years in good health and CMV-seronegative. Each CDR3 is given with its conserved first and last residue. The D gene is left open where the match is weak.

v_call	j_call	d_call	cdr3_nt	cdr3_aa
TRBV7-2	TRBJ2-3	-	TGTGCCAGCAGCCTGGACAGTATGGATACGCAGTATTTT	CASSLDSMDTQYF
TRBV11-2	TRBJ1-1	-	TGTGCCAGCACCACAGGAATGAACACTGAAGCTTTCTTT	CASTTGMNTEAFF
TRBV4-3	TRBJ1-2	-	TGCGCCAGCAGCCAAGACAGCGAGCTGGGACTCGGCTACACCTTC	CASSQDSELGLGYTF
TRBV30	TRBJ2-7	TRBD1	TGTGCCTTTACGGGACAGGGGTACGAGCAGTACTTC	CAFTGQGYEQYF
TRBV6-5	TRBJ2-7	-	TGTGCCAGCAGTTACGGTCAGGGTATAGCCTACGAGCAGTACTTC	CASSYGQGIAYEQYF
TRBV27	TRBJ2-3	TRBD2	TGTGCCAGCAGTTCCTTAGCGGGCAGCACAGATACGCAGTATTTT	CASSSLAGSTDTQYF
TRBV28	TRBJ1-1	-	TGTGCCAGCAGTTTCCCCACAAGGAACACTGAAGCTTTCTTT	CASSFPTRNTEAFF
TRBV4-2	TRBJ2-5	-	TGTGCCAGCAGCCCTGCAAGGGCCGGGATCCAAGAGACCCAGTACTTC	CASSPARAGIQETQYF
TRBV6-5	TRBJ2-1	-	TGTGCCAGCAGTTACGCTCAGGGGCAATCCGGTGATGAGCAGTTCTTC	CASSYAQGQSGDEQFF
TRBV9	TRBJ1-1	TRBD1	TGTGCCAGCAGCGGCCGGGACAGGACGAACACTGAAGCTTTCTTT	CASSGRDRTNTEAFF
TRBV5-1	TRBJ2-1	TRBD2	TGCGCCAGCAGTTTCATGCGGGGGGCTTACAATGAGCAGTTCTTC	CASSFMRGAYNEQFF
TRBV6-1	TRBJ1-4	-	TGTGCCAGCAGTGAACAGCCAGGCGTAATGAAGAAACTGTTTTTT	CASSEQPGVMKKLFF
TRBV9	TRBJ2-1	TRBD2	TGTGCCAGCAGCGTAGTAGCGGGGGGGCACGCTGAGCAGTTCTTC	CASSVVAGGHAEQFF
TRBV7-9	TRBJ2-1	-	TGTGCCAGCAGCACAACCGGGTCCCAAGGGGATGAGCAGTTCTTC	CASSTTGSQGDEQFF
TRBV5-1	TRBJ1-1	TRBD1	TGCGCCAGCAGCTGGGACAGCTCGAACACTGAAGCTTTCTTT	CASSWDSSNTEAFF
TRBV6-6	TRBJ2-7	-	TGTGCCAGCAGTCCCCAGGGGGGTGCCTACGAGCAGTACTTC	CASSPQGGAYEQYF
TRBV30	TRBJ2-7	-	TGTGCCTGGAGTGTACTCGCAGGGGTTAGGGCCTACGAGCAGTACTTC	CAWSVLAGVRAYEQYF
TRBV2	TRBJ2-7	TRBD1	TGTGCCAGCAGGATCCGGGACAGGTCCTACGAGCAGTACTTC	CASRIRDRSYEQYF
TRBV11-1	TRBJ2-1	TRBD2	TGTGCCAGCAGCCCAGCGCCTTCTAGCGGGGGATCGGGGTACAATGAGCAGTTCTTC	CASSPAPSSGGSGYNEQFF
TRBV27	TRBJ2-1	-	TGTGCCAGCAGTTTATCGGCCTCAATCGATGAGCAGTTCTTC	CASSLSASIDEQFF
TRBV6-5	TRBJ2-7	TRBD2	TGTGCCAGCAGTTATTCCGGGACTAGCGGTTCCTACGAGCAGTACTTC	CASSYSGTSGSYEQYF
TRBV6-5	TRBJ2-5	-	TGTGCCAGCAGTTACTCGACTCACCAAGAGACCCAGTACTTC	CASSYSTHQETQYF
TRBV7-8	TRBJ1-4	-	TGTGCCAGCAGCTTAGCAGGCGGGGGGCACACAACTAATGAAAAACTGTTTTTT	CASSLAGGGHTTNEKLFF
TRBV7-9	TRBJ1-2	-	TGTGCCAGCAGCTTATTTGGCGGCACTCACTACGGCTACACCTTC	CASSLFGGTHYGYTF
TRBV2	TRBJ2-5	-	TGTGCCAGCAGTGGACAGGGAGGTATCGGGACCCAGTACTTC	CASSGQGGIGTQYF
TRBV5-8	TRBJ2-7	TRBD2	TGTGCCAGCAGCCTGAGCCCTAGCGGGGGCTACGAGCAGTACTTC	CASSLSPSGGYEQYF
TRBV10-1	TRBJ1-6	-	TGCGCCAGCAGTCCCCAATTGAATTCACCCCTCCACTTT	CASSPQLNSPLHF
TRBV28	TRBJ2-7	TRBD1	TGTGCCAGCAGTAAAAGGACAGGGGGAGCAGGGGAGCAGTACTTC	CASSKRTGGAGEQYF
TRBV19	TRBJ1-1	-	TGTGCCAGTAGTAATCGGGGGGCTACTAGGGAAGCTTTCTTT	CASSNRGATREAFF
TRBV25-1	TRBJ1-1	-	TGTGCCAGTAAACCTGGGGGGGCCGACTACTTGAACACTGAAGCTTTCTTT	CASKPGGADYLNTEAFF
TRBV11-2	TRBJ2-7	TRBD2	TGTGCCAGCAGCTTACGGTTTCCAGGCGGGGGGAATTCCTACGAGCAGTACTTC	CASSLRFPGGGNSYEQYF
TRBV18	TRBJ2-7	-	TGTGCCAGCTCACCAAACAGGAACTCCTACGAGCAGTACTTC	CASSPNRNSYEQYF
TRBV5-1	TRBJ2-5	-	TGCGCCAGCAGTTTACAGGGTGGCGAGACCCAGTACTTC	CASSLQGGETQYF
TRBV6-6	TRBJ2-7	-	TGTGCCAGCAGTTACTCGAGTCCAGAGGGCTACTACGAGCAGTACTTC	CASSYSSPEGYYEQYF
TRBV10-1	TRBJ2-7	TRBD1	TGCGCCAGCAGCCCGGGACAGTCCTACGAGCAGTACTTC	CASSPGQSYEQYF
TRBV28	TRBJ2-5	TRBD2	TGTGCCAGCAGTTTTCCTAGCGGGGCGAAAGAGACCCAGTACTTC	CASSFPSGAKETQYF
TRBV7-2	TRBJ2-5	TRBD1	TGTGCCAGCAGCGTAGGACAGGGCAGGGAGACCCAGTACTTC	CASSVGQGRETQYF
TRBV2	TRBJ2-5	TRBD2	TGTGCCAGCAGTGGGACTAGCGTACAAGAGACCCAGTACTTC	CASSGTSVQETQYF
TRBV7-9	TRBJ1-1	-	TGTGCCAGCAGCTTAGCTTACGACAGTGAAGCTTTCTTT	CASSLAYDSEAFF
TRBV6-6	TRBJ1-2	-	TGTGCCAGCAGGAAAAAACTAGGCTATGGCTACACCTTC	CASRKKLGYGYTF
TRBV7-9	TRBJ1-1	-	TGTGCCAGCAGCTTACTTTCGGGGGCTGAAGCTTTCTTT	CASSLLSGAEAFF
TRBV7-2	TRBJ2-2	-	TGTGCCAGCAGCTTAAGGGCGGGTCCGGGCACCGGGGAGCTGTTTTTT	CASSLRAGPGTGELFF
TRBV19	TRBJ1-5	-	TGTGCCAGAATTCTTCCGGGACACTGGAGCAATCAGCCCCAGCATTTT	CARILPGHWSNQPQHF
TRBV27	TRBJ2-7	-	TGTGCCAGCAGTTTATCGGCGGGATTCTACGAGCAGTACTTC	CASSLSAGFYEQYF
TRBV7-9	TRBJ2-2	TRBD1	TGTGCCAGCAGCTTCCAAGGACAGGGGGCCTCCACCGGGGAGCTGTTTTTT	CASSFQGQGASTGELFF
TRBV4-2	TRBJ1-4	TRBD1	TGTGCCAGCAGCCAGTCACAGGGGTCGGATGAAAAACTGTTTTTT	CASSQSQGSDEKLFF
TRBV7-9	TRBJ1-5	TRBD1	TGTGCCAGCAGCTTAACAGGGGGCGGCAATCAGCCCCAGCATTTT	CASSLTGGGNQPQHF
TRBV4-1	TRBJ2-7	TRBD1	TGCGCCAGCAGCCGAAGACCGGGACAGGGGGGAGCCTACGAGCAGTACTTC	CASSRRPGQGGAYEQYF
TRBV18	TRBJ1-3	TRBD1	TGTGCCAGCTCACCAAGCCATCCGACAGGGGACTCTGGAAACACCATATATTTT	CASSPSHPTGDSGNTIYF
TRBV18	TRBJ2-5	TRBD2	TGTGCCAGCTCACCACTAGCGGGGTCCCAAGAGACCCAGTACTTC	CASSPLAGSQETQYF
TRBV7-6	TRBJ2-7	-	TGTGCCAGCAGCCACGACCAAGGGGCCTACGAGCAGTACTTC	CASSHDQGAYEQYF